This T cell receptor (beta chain) comes out of a study of blood T cell repertoires in COVID-19. Study-wide context: The United States, Italy and Spain were the sources of the acute and convalescent COVID-19 samples. PBMCs, B-cell-depleted T cells, or T cells were the source of the cDNA or gDNA that made up the material.

In the original analysis: Estimation of nucleated cell counts was performed using reference gene primer amplification. This table comes from immunoSEQ multiplex PCR, and its TCRdb copy is limited to in-frame clones, with some not included. V, J and clone size were drawn from that table, and D and trimming were deduced from the DNA. The sample comprises under 200,000 clones, 75% to 90% of which are singletons, and approximately 2.9% rests with the top ten. This CDR3 spans 13 amino acids. The germline V gene has CDR1 LNHNV and CDR2 YYDKDF (reference sequence). The V end was cut by 3 bases, the J end by 3 bases, with 6 bases between.

The TCR sequence derives from a woman in her sixties or seventies with acute or convalescent COVID-19. This chain links TRBV15 with TRBJ1-5; D gene ambiguous. The sequenced sample was peripheral blood. This CDR3 is CATSSIINQPQHF. CDR3 nucleotide sequence: TGTGCCACCAGCAGTATAATCAATCAGCCCCAGCATTTT.